This TCR beta chain stems from a study of blood T cell repertoires in COVID-19. Across the whole study: Sample material is recorded as cDNA or gDNA derived from T cells, B-cell-depleted T cells, or PBMCs.

The method was immunoSEQ multiplex PCR; TCRdb's version includes in-frame clones alone and lacks a portion of them. The data show about 330,000 clones, about 87% seen once. Individuals aged roughly 18 to 90 years were recruited from fewer than 30 US areas. Cohort allocation depended upon clinical history that participants reported. This CDR3 comprises 16 residues. Germline CDR1 is KGHSH and CDR2 is LQKENI. Germline trimming cut 2 bases from V and 0 bases from J; bases unmatched to any gene: 4. This clone has only one observation. Sequencing used PBMCs or T cells enriched from blood (not recorded which). J is TRBJ2-1 and V is TRBV18; 7 bases map to TRBD1. This receptor was identified in a man younger than 40 who had recovered from COVID-19. Here the CDR3 reads CASSPGQANSYNEQFF. The CDR3 DNA sequence: TGTGCCAGCTCACCAGGACAGGCTAACTCCTACAATGAGCAGTTCTTC.